The present entry profiles one T cell receptor (beta chain) with its context. Assay used: immunoSEQ multiplex PCR; TCRdb lists only in-frame clones, some missing. The sample has 100,000 or so clones; around nine tenths are singletons. The sample comes from a study of PD-1 blockade in classical Hodgkin lymphoma. Specified time point: cycle 4 day 1 (C4D1), after six to seven weeks of nivolumab. Every one of the patients relapsed after autologous stem cell transplantation (brentuximab vedotin exposure was variable). Trimming at V came to 4 bases and at J to 2 bases, leaving 7 bases not matched to a gene. CDR3 length: 15 amino acids. Germline V lookup: CDR1 MNHEY, CDR2 SMNVEV (reference sequence).

This clonotype was obtained from a human donor with classical Hodgkin lymphoma. The genes are TRBV27 and TRBJ2-7; 8 nucleotides agree with TRBD2. The sample consisted of peripheral blood mononuclear cells (PBMCs), taken before the fourth cycle of nivolumab. The chain's CDR3 is CASSSPLGGAYEQYF. CDR3 DNA sequence: TGTGCCAGCAGTTCCCCCCTCGGGGGGGCCTACGAGCAGTACTTC.